This T cell receptor (beta chain) emerged from a study of blood T cell repertoires in COVID-19. As processed by the authors: Using reference gene primer amplification, nucleated cell counts were estimated. Data came from immunoSEQ multiplex PCR; TCRdb stores just in-frame clones and leaves some out. For V, J and clone size, that table is used; D and trimming come from the DNA. The sample contains 250,000 or so clones, about four fifths of which appear only once. CDR3 length: 12 amino acids. Trimming took 6 bases from V and 3 from J, leaving 8 bases between them. The rearrangement joins TRBV12-3 or TRBV12-4 to TRBJ2-5; weak D call: TRBD1 (6 bases). The TCR comes from a woman between 40 and 55 years old who had recovered from COVID-19. Sequencing input: peripheral blood. CDR3 residues: CASSRDKETQYF. The CDR3 DNA is TGTGCCAGCAGCCGGGACAAAGAGACCCAGTACTTC.